These 23 T cell receptor beta chains originate from one sample sequenced in a study of response to subunit inactivated influenza vaccine. MiXCR, run by TCRdb on the RT-PCR reads, gives a single entry per CDR3 protein. Of 560,000 or so distinct CDR3 sequences listed, approximately 7.1% are singletons. Sample: PBMCs from blood, taken about 24 months after vaccination. The receptors come from a man aged 50 to 69 who received an inactivated influenza vaccine.

This rearrangement joins TRBV7-9 to TRBJ1-4; D may be TRBD1 (5 bases). CDR3 length equals 15 residues. Germline V gene lookup returns CDR1 SEHNR and CDR2 FQNEAQ (reference sequence). Trimming took off 5 bases at V and 4 bases at J, with 14 bases between the two ends. CDR3 loop: CASSPPGTFNEKLFF. CDR3 nucleotides: TGTGCCAGCAGCCCCCCTGGGACCTTTAATGAAAAACTGTTTTTT.

This rearrangement joins TRBV5-8 to TRBJ2-7, with D tentatively TRBD1 (6 bases). The V gene lost 4 bases and the J gene lost 3 bases, with 11 bases spanning the gap. This CDR3 comprises 13 residues. Germline CDR1 and CDR2: SGHTS and YDEGEE. The CDR3 is CASSLGDIYEQYF. CDR3 nucleotides: TGTGCCAGCAGCCTGGGGGACATCTACGAGCAGTACTTC.

This clonotype was counted many times. The chain is built from TRBV20-1 and TRBJ1-1; D might be TRBD1 (5 bases). From germline, CDR1 is DFQATT and CDR2 SNEGSKA (reference sequence). Trimming took off 3 bases at V and 0 bases at J, with 14 bases between the two ends. There are 15 residues in the CDR3. This CDR3 is CSASLGARLNTEAFF. As DNA, the CDR3 is TGCAGTGCTAGCCTTGGGGCCAGGTTGAACACTGAAGCTTTCTTT.

This clonotype was seen more than once but under ten times. The chain carries TRBV14 and TRBJ2-6, with D possibly being TRBD1 (5 bases). Trimming removed 8 bases at V and 0 bases at J, with 8 bases between. The CDR3 spans 14 residues. From germline, CDR1 is SGHDN and CDR2 FVKESK. As DNA, the CDR3 is TGTGCCAGCCCAAGGGGCTCTGGGGCCAACGTCCTGACTTTC. Translation gives CASPRGSGANVLTF.

This clonotype occurred a few times. The chain employs TRBV5-6 and TRBJ1-2, with TRBD1 identical over 9 bases. CDR3 length equals 17 residues. The V segment lost 4 bases and the J segment 3 bases; nucleotides outside the gene matches: 13. Per germline, CDR1 SGHDT and CDR2 YYEEEE. DNA of the CDR3: TGTGCCAGCAGCGTCCGGGACAGGGATTTTTGGTACTATGGCTACACCTTC. Protein product: CASSVRDRDFWYYGYTF.

This clonotype was counted at least ten times. In DNA form, the CDR3 reads TGTGCCAGCAGTTTACTCAGGGAGTACAATGAGCAGTTCTTC. Protein sequence: CASSLLREYNEQFF. The chain has TRBV6-5 and TRBJ2-1, with D perhaps being TRBD1 or TRBD2 (5 bases each). The CDR3 runs to 14 residues. CDR1 and CDR2 from the germline V gene are MNHEY and SVGAGI. Deletions cut 4 bases from V and 4 bases from J, with 11 bases between.

The chain recombines TRBV28 with TRBJ1-2; D is ambiguous. CDR1 is MDHEN, CDR2 SYDVKM, per germline. The CDR3 covers 13 residues. The V end was cut by 2 bases, the J end by 4 bases, with 8 bases between. DNA for the CDR3: TGTGCCAGCAGTTTAGTAGACACCTATGGCTACACCTTC. Protein sequence: CASSLVDTYGYTF.

This clonotype was recorded a few times. This chain uses TRBV7-2 with TRBJ1-6; D remains ambiguous. The CDR3 is made up of 15 amino acids. V dropped 5 bases and J dropped 9 bases, with 17 bases sitting between them. Looked up from germline, CDR1 is SGHTA and CDR2 is FQGNSA. The CDR3 sequence is CASSPLFTVGSPLHF. The CDR3 DNA sequence: TGTGCCAGCAGCCCGTTGTTTACAGTGGGTTCACCCCTCCACTTT.

The rearrangement joins TRBV29-1 to TRBJ1-2; 7 bases are a match to TRBD1. Losses at the gene ends were 1 base for V and 4 bases for J; bases not matched to a gene: 6. The germline gives CDR1 SQVTM, CDR2 ANQGSEA. The CDR3 runs to 14 residues. CDR3 nucleotides: TGCAGCGTTGAAGGGCAGGGGGAACTCTATGGCTACACCTTC. This gives the protein CSVEGQGELYGYTF.

V gene TRBV18 combines with J gene TRBJ2-5; D unclear. Germline lookup yields CDR1 KGHSH and CDR2 LQKENI. There are 15 residues in the CDR3. V shed 2 bases and J shed 5 bases, with 15 bases lying between them. The CDR3 region has the DNA TGTGCCAGCTCACCAATTCGGCCCAGCCAGGAGACCCAGTACTTC. Protein: CASSPIRPSQETQYF.

This clonotype has just a few counts. CDR3 nucleotides: TGTGCCAGCAGCTTAGACCGGGGATTCACCTACGAGCAGTACTTC. As protein: CASSLDRGFTYEQYF. V gene TRBV11-2 combines with J gene TRBJ2-7; weak D call: TRBD2 (5 bases). This CDR3 is built from 15 residues. The germline V gene encodes CDR1 SGHAT and CDR2 FQNNGV. V lost 0 bases to trimming and J lost 2 bases, with 11 bases between them.

The chain employs TRBV30 and TRBJ2-1; D call uncertain. Germline V CDR1 and CDR2: GTSNPN, SVGIG (reference sequence). The length of the CDR3 is 8 residues. V was cut by 7 bases and J by 5 bases, with 0 bases left in between. The CDR3 region is CAYNEQFF. CDR3 DNA sequence: TGTGCCTACAATGAGCAGTTCTTC. Full variable domain (rest looked up from reference TRBV30 and TRBJ2-1): SQTIHQWPATLVQPVGSPLSLECTVEGTSNPNLYWYRQAAGRGLQLLFYSVGIGQISSEVPQNLSASRPQDRQFILSSKKLLLSDSGFYLCAYNEQFFGPGTRLTVL.

The chain carries TRBV11-2 and TRBJ2-3, with 9 nucleotides matching TRBD2. Losses at the gene ends were 5 bases for V and 6 bases for J; bases not matched to a gene: 18. The V gene's germline CDR1 is SGHAT and CDR2 FQNNGV. CDR3 length equals 18 residues. The CDR3 region is CASSPPDWAGGLPDTQYF. The CDR3 nucleotides read TGTGCCAGCAGCCCCCCGGACTGGGCGGGGGGGTTACCGGATACGCAGTATTTT.

The CDR3 sequence is CSARGRGETQYF. In nucleotides, the CDR3 is TGCAGTGCCAGGGGGAGGGGGGAGACCCAGTACTTC. The chain joins TRBV20-1 to TRBJ2-5, with D tentatively TRBD1 or TRBD2 (7 bases each). Per the germline V gene, CDR1 is DFQATT and CDR2 is SNEGSKA (reference sequence). V was cut by 6 bases and J by 5 bases, with 13 bases left in between. There are 12 residues in the CDR3.

This clonotype came up a few times. The junction departs from the called germline gene at one end, perhaps through a read error. The chain recombines TRBV5-1 with TRBJ2-7, with 10 nucleotides matching TRBD2. The CDR3 covers 12 residues. Per germline, CDR1 SGHRS and CDR2 YFSETQ. CDR3 protein: CASSSEREGLWF. The CDR3 region has the DNA TGCGCCAGCAGCTCTGAGCGGGAGGGCCTGTGGTTC.

This clonotype was counted at least ten times. The CDR3 DNA reads as TGTGCCAGCAGCTACGACAGGGAAAAACTGTTTTTT. Protein sequence: CASSYDREKLFF. V usage is TRBV7-9 and J usage is TRBJ1-4; D possibly corresponds to TRBD1 (6 bases). This CDR3 spans 12 amino acids. V was cut by 4 bases and J by 8 bases, with 8 bases left in between. CDR1 and CDR2 from the germline V gene are SEHNR and FQNEAQ (reference sequence).

This clonotype was counted many times. The V gene is TRBV27, the J gene TRBJ1-2; the match to TRBD1 covers 7 bases. Per germline, CDR1 MNHEY and CDR2 SMNVEV (reference sequence). Trimming took 3 bases from V and 4 from J; bases not matched to a gene: 5. The CDR3 extends over 14 amino acids. The CDR3 region has the DNA TGTGCCAGCAGTTTGAAGGGGGCTGGCTATGGCTACACCTTC. Amino acid sequence: CASSLKGAGYGYTF.

V is TRBV4-1 and J is TRBJ1-2; D ambiguous. In germline, CDR1 is MGHRA, CDR2 YSYEKL. Trimming pared 1 base from V and 4 bases from J, leaving 13 bases between. The CDR3 is 15 residues long. The CDR3 reads CASSQVPSSIYGYTF. In nucleotides, the CDR3 is TGCGCCAGCAGCCAAGTACCTTCCTCCATCTATGGCTACACCTTC.

The chain carries TRBV5-6 and TRBJ2-1; 13 nucleotides match TRBD2. V lost 3 bases to trimming and J lost 5 bases; unmatched junction nucleotides: 2. The CDR3 is made up of 15 amino acids. Germline V lookup: CDR1 SGHDT, CDR2 YYEEEE. The CDR3 loop is CASSWGTSGNNEQFF. For the CDR3, the DNA is TGTGCCAGCAGCTGGGGGACTAGCGGGAACAATGAGCAGTTCTTC.

The rearrangement joins TRBV5-8 to TRBJ2-7; no clear D gene. The CDR3 sequence is 13 residues long. Germline CDR1 and CDR2: SGHTS and YDEGEE. Trimming removed 4 bases from V and 0 bases from J, with 8 bases in between. CDR3 sequence reads: CASSPRFSYEQYF. The CDR3 DNA sequence: TGTGCCAGCAGCCCCAGATTCTCCTACGAGCAGTACTTC.

Many counts were recorded for this clonotype. V usage is TRBV5-5 and J usage is TRBJ2-2, with D possibly matching TRBD1 (6 bases). The CDR3 is 16 amino acids. V lost 0 bases to trimming and J lost 1 base, with 10 bases between them. Germline V gene sequence: CDR1 SGHKS, CDR2 YYEKEE (reference sequence). CDR3 bases: TGTGCCAGCAGCTTGGTAGTGACAGGGAACACCGGGGAGCTGTTTTTT. Its protein is CASSLVVTGNTGELFF. The full variable domain, in which reference TRBV5-5 and TRBJ2-2 provide the parts outside the CDR3, is DAGVTQSPTHLIKTRGQQVTLRCSPISGHKSVSWYQQVLGQGPQFIFQYYEKEERGRGNFPDRFSARQFPNYSSELNVNALLLGDSALYLCASSLVVTGNTGELFFGEGSRLTVL.

This chain uses TRBV9 with TRBJ2-3; 9 bases map to TRBD2. The V and J ends lost 3 bases and 6 bases, in that order; junction bases with no gene match: 5. The CDR3 is 14 residues long. The germline CDR1 and CDR2 sequences are SGDLS and YYNGEE. In DNA form, the CDR3 reads TGTGCCAGCAGCGGGACTAGCGCCGGCGATACGCAGTATTTT. Its protein product is CASSGTSAGDTQYF.

This clonotype has only a few counts. The chain uses TRBV20-1 and TRBJ2-7; 15 bases align to TRBD2. The CDR3 has 14 amino acids. Germline assignment: CDR1 DFQATT and CDR2 SNEGSKA (reference sequence). The V gene end was trimmed by 7 bases and the J gene end by 7 bases; junction bases not matched to a gene: 8. This chain's CDR3 is CSGGLAGGPGEQYF. CDR3 nucleotides: TGCAGTGGAGGACTAGCGGGAGGGCCGGGGGAGCAGTACTTC.